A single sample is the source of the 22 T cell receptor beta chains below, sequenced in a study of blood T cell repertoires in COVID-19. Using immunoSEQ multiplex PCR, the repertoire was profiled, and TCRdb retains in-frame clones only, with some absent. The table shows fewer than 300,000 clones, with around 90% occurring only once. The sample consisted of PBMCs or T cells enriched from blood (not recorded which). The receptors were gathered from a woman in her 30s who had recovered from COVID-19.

The CDR3 loop reads CASRRDRSTYEQYF. The CDR3 nucleotides read TGTGCCAGTAGGCGGGACAGATCGACCTACGAGCAGTACTTC. The rearrangement links TRBV19 to TRBJ2-7; perhaps TRBD1 as D (7 bases). The CDR3 runs 14 residues. The V end was cut by 6 bases, the J end by 2 bases, with 14 bases between. Per the germline V gene, CDR1 is LNHDA and CDR2 is SQIVND (reference sequence).

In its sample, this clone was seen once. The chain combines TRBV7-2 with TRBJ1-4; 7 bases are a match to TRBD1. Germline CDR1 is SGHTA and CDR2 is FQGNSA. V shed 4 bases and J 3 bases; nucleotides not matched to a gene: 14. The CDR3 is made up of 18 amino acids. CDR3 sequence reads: CASSSFPGQLYSNEKLFF. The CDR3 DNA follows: TGTGCCAGCAGCTCCTTCCCGGGACAGCTCTATTCTAATGAAAAACTGTTTTTT.

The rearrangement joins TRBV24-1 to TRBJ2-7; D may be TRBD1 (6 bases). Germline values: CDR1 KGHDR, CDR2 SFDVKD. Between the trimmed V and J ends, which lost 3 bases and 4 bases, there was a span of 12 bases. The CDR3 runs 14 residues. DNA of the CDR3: TGTGCCACCAGTGATCTACGAACAGGGTACGAGCAGTACTTC. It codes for CATSDLRTGYEQYF.

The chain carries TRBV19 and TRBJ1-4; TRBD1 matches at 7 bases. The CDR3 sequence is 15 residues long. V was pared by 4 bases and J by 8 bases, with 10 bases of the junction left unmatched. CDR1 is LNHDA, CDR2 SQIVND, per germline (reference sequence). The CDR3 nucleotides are TGTGCCAGTAGTACTCCCTCGTCGACAGGGGAAAAACTGTTTTTT. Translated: CASSTPSSTGEKLFF. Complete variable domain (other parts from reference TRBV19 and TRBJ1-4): DGGITQSPKYLFRKEGQNVTLSCEQNLNHDAMYWYRQDPGQGLRLIYYSQIVNDFQKGDIAEGYSVSREKKESFPLTVTSAQKNPTAFYLCASSTPSSTGEKLFFGSGTQLSVL.

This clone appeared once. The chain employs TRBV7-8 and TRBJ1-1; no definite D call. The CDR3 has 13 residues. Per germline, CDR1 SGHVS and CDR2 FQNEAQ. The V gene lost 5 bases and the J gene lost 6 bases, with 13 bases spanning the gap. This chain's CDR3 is CASSLLREAEAFF. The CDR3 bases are TGTGCCAGCAGCCTATTGAGGGAGGCTGAAGCTTTCTTT.

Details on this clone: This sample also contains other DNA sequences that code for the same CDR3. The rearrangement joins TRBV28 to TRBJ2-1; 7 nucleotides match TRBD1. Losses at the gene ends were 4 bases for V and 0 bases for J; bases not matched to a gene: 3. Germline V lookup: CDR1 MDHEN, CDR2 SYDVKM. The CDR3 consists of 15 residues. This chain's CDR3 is CASSYRGSSYNEQFF. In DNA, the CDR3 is TGTGCCAGCAGTTACAGGGGAAGCTCCTACAATGAGCAGTTCTTC.

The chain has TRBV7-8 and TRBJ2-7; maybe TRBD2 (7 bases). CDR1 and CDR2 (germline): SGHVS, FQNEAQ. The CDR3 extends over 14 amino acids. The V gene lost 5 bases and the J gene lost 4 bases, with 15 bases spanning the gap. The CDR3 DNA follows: TGTGCCAGCAGCCCGGTAAGCGGGACATACGAGCAGTACTTC. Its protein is CASSPVSGTYEQYF.

DNA for the CDR3: TGTGCCAGCAGCTTTAAGACAGGGGGCCCCGGGGAGCTGTTTTTT. Translating gives CASSFKTGGPGELFF. The genes are TRBV5-4 and TRBJ2-2; the match to TRBD1 covers 10 bases. The V and J ends lost 2 bases and 6 bases, in that order; junction bases with no gene match: 4. Germline values: CDR1 SGHNT, CDR2 YYREEE (reference sequence). CDR3 length: 15 residues.

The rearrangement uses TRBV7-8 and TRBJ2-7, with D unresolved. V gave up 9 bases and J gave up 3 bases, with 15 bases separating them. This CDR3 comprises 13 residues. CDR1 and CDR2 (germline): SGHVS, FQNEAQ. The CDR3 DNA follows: TGTGCCAGTGTCAGCGCCTCCCTCTACGAGCAGTACTTC. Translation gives CASVSASLYEQYF.

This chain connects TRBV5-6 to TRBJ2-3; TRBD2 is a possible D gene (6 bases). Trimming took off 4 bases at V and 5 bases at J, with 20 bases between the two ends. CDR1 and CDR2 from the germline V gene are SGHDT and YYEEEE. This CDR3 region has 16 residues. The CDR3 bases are TGTGCCAGCAGCAGTTATCGACACGCCGGGGGAGATACGCAGTATTTT. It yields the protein CASSSYRHAGGDTQYF.

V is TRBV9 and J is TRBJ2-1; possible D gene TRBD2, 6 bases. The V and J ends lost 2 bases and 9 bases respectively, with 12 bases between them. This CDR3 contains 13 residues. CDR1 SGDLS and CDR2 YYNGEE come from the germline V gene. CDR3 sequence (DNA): TGTGCCAGCAGCGTCGAGGAGGGTAGTGAGCAGTTCTTC. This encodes CASSVEEGSEQFF.

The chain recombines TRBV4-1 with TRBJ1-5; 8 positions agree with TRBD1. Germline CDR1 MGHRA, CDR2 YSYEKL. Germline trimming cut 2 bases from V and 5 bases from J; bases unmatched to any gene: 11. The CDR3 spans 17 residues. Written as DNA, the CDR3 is TGCGCCAGCAGCCAAAGTTCAGGACAGGGATTTTATCAGCCCCAGCATTTT. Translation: CASSQSSGQGFYQPQHF.

The DNA of the CDR3 is TGTGCCAGCAGCTTATATGGGGGCTCCGGATACGAGCAGTACTTC. This codes for CASSLYGGSGYEQYF. The chain uses TRBV7-8 and TRBJ2-7; maybe TRBD1 (6 bases). V lost 2 bases and J 4 bases, leaving 15 bases between the germline ends. Germline assignment: CDR1 SGHVS and CDR2 FQNEAQ. The CDR3 runs 15 residues. Full variable domain (outside the CDR3, taken from reference TRBV7-8 and TRBJ2-7): GAGVSQSPRYKVAKRGQDVALRCDPISGHVSLFWYQQALGQGPEFLTYFQNEAQLDKSGLPSDRFFAERPEGSVSTLKIQRTQQEDSAVYLCASSLYGGSGYEQYFGPGTRLTVT.

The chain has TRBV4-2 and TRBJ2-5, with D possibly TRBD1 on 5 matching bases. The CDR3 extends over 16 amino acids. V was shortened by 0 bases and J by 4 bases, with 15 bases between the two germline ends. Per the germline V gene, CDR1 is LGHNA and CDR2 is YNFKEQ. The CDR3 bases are TGTGCCAGCAGCCAAGAAGGACAAACCATGGGAGAGACCCAGTACTTC. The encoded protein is CASSQEGQTMGETQYF.

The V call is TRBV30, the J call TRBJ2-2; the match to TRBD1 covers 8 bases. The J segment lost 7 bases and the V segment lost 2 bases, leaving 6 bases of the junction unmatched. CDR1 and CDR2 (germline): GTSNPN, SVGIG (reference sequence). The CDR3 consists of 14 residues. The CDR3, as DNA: TGTGCCTGGAGTCATACAGGGGGGAGCGGGGAGCTGTTTTTT. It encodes CAWSHTGGSGELFF.

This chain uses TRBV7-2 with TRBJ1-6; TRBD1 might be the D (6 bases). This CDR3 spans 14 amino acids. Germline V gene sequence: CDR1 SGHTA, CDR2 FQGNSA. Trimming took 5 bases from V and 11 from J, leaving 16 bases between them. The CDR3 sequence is CASSSSVRQAPLHF. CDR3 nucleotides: TGTGCCAGCAGCAGTAGCGTGCGACAGGCACCCCTCCACTTT.

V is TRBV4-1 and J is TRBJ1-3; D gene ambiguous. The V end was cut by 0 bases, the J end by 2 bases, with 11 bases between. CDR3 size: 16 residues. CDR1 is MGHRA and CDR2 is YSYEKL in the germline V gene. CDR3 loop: CASSQESSGPGNTIYF. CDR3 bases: TGCGCCAGCAGCCAAGAGAGCAGCGGTCCTGGAAACACCATATATTTT.

CDR3 residues: CASSQVWGRGEAEAGSYNEQFF. The CDR3 DNA follows: TGTGCCAGCAGCCAAGTTTGGGGTCGCGGGGAAGCGGAGGCTGGGTCCTACAATGAGCAGTTCTTC. The rearrangement joins TRBV3-1 (or the pseudogene TRBV3-2) to TRBJ2-1; D perhaps matches TRBD2 (6 bases). V was clipped by 1 base and J by 1 base, with 29 bases between them. This CDR3 is 22 amino acids long. Germline V gives CDR1 LGHDT, CDR2 YNNKEL (reference sequence).

CDR3 coding DNA: TGTGCCAGCAGCTTGTTGGGGGGACGAATGAGCGAGCAGTACTTC. Translating gives CASSLLGGRMSEQYF. This chain links TRBV5-4 with TRBJ2-7; a weak D match, TRBD2 (6 bases). The CDR3 length is 15 residues. Germline values: CDR1 SGHNT, CDR2 YYREEE (reference sequence). The V gene lost 1 base and the J gene lost 6 bases, with 17 bases spanning the gap.

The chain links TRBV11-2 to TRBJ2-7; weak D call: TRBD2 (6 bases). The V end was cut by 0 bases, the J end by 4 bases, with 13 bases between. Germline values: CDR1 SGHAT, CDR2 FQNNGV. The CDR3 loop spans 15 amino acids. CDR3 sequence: CASSLDRVRGYEQYF. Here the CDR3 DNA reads TGTGCCAGCAGCTTAGACCGCGTCCGGGGGTACGAGCAGTACTTC.

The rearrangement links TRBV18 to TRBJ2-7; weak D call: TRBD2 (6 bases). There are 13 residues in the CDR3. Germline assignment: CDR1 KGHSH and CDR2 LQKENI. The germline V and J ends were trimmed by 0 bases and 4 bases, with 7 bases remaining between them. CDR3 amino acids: CASSPPGLYEQYF. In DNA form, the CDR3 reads TGTGCCAGCTCACCACCGGGACTTTACGAGCAGTACTTC. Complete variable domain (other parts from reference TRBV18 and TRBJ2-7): NAGVMQNPRHLVRRRGQEARLRCSPMKGHSHVYWYRQLPEEGLKFMVYLQKENIIDESGMPKERFSAEFPKEGPSILRIQQVVRGDSAAYFCASSPPGLYEQYFGPGTRLTVT.

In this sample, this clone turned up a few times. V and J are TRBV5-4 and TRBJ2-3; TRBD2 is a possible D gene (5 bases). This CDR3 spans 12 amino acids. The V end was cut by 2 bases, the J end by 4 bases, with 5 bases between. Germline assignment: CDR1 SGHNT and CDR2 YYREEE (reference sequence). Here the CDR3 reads CASSLLADTQYF. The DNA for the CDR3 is TGTGCCAGCAGCTTACTAGCAGATACGCAGTATTTT.